These 11 T cell receptor beta chains share one sample of origin, sequenced in a study of cytomegalovirus exposure and HLA in healthy donors. Researchers ran the PCR with 60 Vbeta and 13 Jbeta primers. Generated by immunoSEQ multiplex PCR, the TCRdb table keeps only in-frame clones and is missing some. The table records 110,000 or so clones, 77% of them present only once. Sequenced sample: PBMCs. These receptors were collected from a man aged 45-60 years in good health and CMV-seropositive.

The rearrangement joins TRBV23-1 to TRBJ2-1, with 9 bases that match TRBD2. TRBV23-1 is an ORF, and what it does is uncertain. The CDR3 covers 16 residues. The J segment lost 3 bases and the V segment lost 3 bases, leaving 6 bases of the junction unmatched. The CDR3 region is CASSQISGSHYNEQFF. In DNA, the CDR3 is TGCGCCAGCAGTCAGATTAGCGGGAGTCACTACAATGAGCAGTTCTTC.

The CDR3: CASSLSGQGRDGYTF. CDR3 nucleotide sequence: TGTGCCAGCAGCTTATCGGGACAGGGAAGAGATGGCTACACCTTC. This chain links TRBV7-3 with TRBJ1-2, with 9 positions matching TRBD1. J was trimmed by 6 bases and V by 2 bases; bases with no gene match: 7. Germline CDR1 SGHTA, CDR2 FQGTGA. The CDR3 totals 15 residues.

The rearrangement links TRBV19 to TRBJ2-7; D is perhaps TRBD1 (6 bases). The CDR3 is 14 amino acids. In germline, CDR1 is LNHDA, CDR2 SQIVND (reference sequence). Trimming took 6 bases from V and 0 from J, leaving 12 bases between them. The CDR3 spells CASSRQDLSYEQYF. DNA for the CDR3: TGTGCCAGTAGCAGACAGGACCTCTCCTACGAGCAGTACTTC.

The chain carries TRBV2 and TRBJ2-3; TRBD1 matches at 8 bases. The CDR3 length is 15 residues. Germline trimming cut 6 bases from V and 2 bases from J; bases unmatched to any gene: 7. The germline gives CDR1 SNHLY, CDR2 FYNNEI. CDR3 residues: CASSPGQGHTDTQYF. CDR3 bases: TGTGCCAGCAGCCCTGGACAGGGCCACACAGATACGCAGTATTTT.

This clone was counted ten times or more. The rearrangement links TRBV6-1 to TRBJ1-2; tentatively, D is TRBD1 (6 bases). The CDR3 has 14 residues. Trimming stripped 0 bases from V and 3 bases from J, with 8 bases between. The germline V gene encodes CDR1 MNHNS and CDR2 SASEGT. CDR3 sequence (DNA): TGTGCCAGCAGTGAAGCTTACAGGGACTATGGCTACACCTTC. Translating it yields CASSEAYRDYGYTF.

This clone was detected only a few times. This chain joins TRBV5-6 and TRBJ2-3; TRBD2 matches at 7 bases. Losses at the gene ends were 7 bases for V and 6 bases for J; bases not matched to a gene: 5. The CDR3 is made up of 12 amino acids. Germline loops: CDR1 SGHDT, CDR2 YYEEEE. CDR3 sequence reads: CASGPGGDTQYF. Written as DNA, the CDR3 is TGTGCCAGCGGGCCCGGGGGGGATACGCAGTATTTT.

The rearrangement uses TRBV10-2 and TRBJ2-7, with 10 bases that match TRBD1. The V segment lost 7 bases and the J segment 2 bases; nucleotides outside the gene matches: 20. There are 19 residues in the CDR3. Germline lookup yields CDR1 WSHSY and CDR2 SAAADI. The CDR3 nucleotides read TGCGCCAGCATCCCCGGAGACAGGGGGCCTTTTGTCGGCACCTACGAGCAGTACTTC. This translates into CASIPGDRGPFVGTYEQYF.

This rearrangement joins TRBV4-3 to TRBJ2-7; 7 positions match TRBD1. This CDR3 is 15 amino acids long. CDR1 is LGHNA, CDR2 YSLEER, per germline. V was pared by 4 bases and J by 0 bases, with 6 bases of the junction left unmatched. CDR3 DNA sequence: TGCGCCAGCAGCCTCTACAGGGGACCCTCCTACGAGCAGTACTTC. It codes for CASSLYRGPSYEQYF.

This clone was recorded once. V and J are TRBV5-6 and TRBJ2-5; 7 bases map to TRBD2. The CDR3 runs 15 residues. Germline V lookup: CDR1 SGHDT, CDR2 YYEEEE. V lost 7 bases and J lost 2; bases outside the gene matches: 11. The CDR3, as DNA: TGTGCCAGCTCAAAGGGGCTAGCGGCTCAAGAGACCCAGTACTTC. It yields the protein CASSKGLAAQETQYF.

V usage is TRBV2 and J usage is TRBJ2-5; the match to TRBD2 covers 7 bases. The DNA end is more similar to TRBJ2-7, so the J call may be wrong. The CDR3 runs to 14 residues. The germline V gene encodes CDR1 SNHLY and CDR2 FYNNEI. The CDR3 coding sequence is TGTGCCAGCAGGATGCTAGCGGCCGCCCACGAGCAGTACTTC. As protein: CASRMLAAAHEQYF.

The rearrangement uses TRBV6-1 and TRBJ1-3, with D hard to call. V lost 2 bases to trimming and J lost 0 bases, with 11 bases between them. Per the germline V gene, CDR1 is MNHNS and CDR2 is SASEGT. This CDR3 is 16 amino acids long. CDR3 in amino acids: CASSETGFLSGNTIYF. CDR3 coding DNA: TGTGCCAGCAGTGAAACGGGGTTCCTCTCTGGAAACACCATATATTTT.